This entry lists 30 T cell receptor beta chains sequenced from one sample in a study of identical twins. TCRdb used MiXCR to reprocess the 5' RACE reads, holding one entry per CDR3 protein. Here the sample spans 690,000 or so distinct CDR3 sequences, 8.5% to 9% being singletons. The same sample was also studied in work on yellow fever vaccine responses in identical twins.

Specimen: PBMCs. The receptors shown here come from a woman younger than 30 in good health.

With respect to this clonotype: Just one base apart from a much larger clone, this may be a read error. The chain has TRBV28 and TRBJ1-1; no clear D. V was cut by 7 bases and J by 1 base, with 10 bases left in between. The CDR3 is 13 amino acids. Germline lookup yields CDR1 MDHEN and CDR2 SYDVKM. The CDR3 reads CASTRPGNTEAFF. The CDR3 DNA follows: TGTGCCAGCACCAGGCCAGGGAACACTGAAGCTTTCTTT.

Details on this clonotype: One end of the junction does not line up with germline, which may come from a read error. V usage is TRBV2 and J usage is TRBJ2-3, with a possible D match to TRBD2 (5 bases). CDR3 size: 12 residues. Per the germline V gene, CDR1 is SNHLY and CDR2 is FYNNEI. CDR3 sequence: CASSEARERRSF. The CDR3 nucleotides are TGTGCCAGCAGTGAAGCGAGAGAAAGGAGGTCTTTT.

This chain connects TRBV7-9 to TRBJ1-1, with TRBD1 as a possible D gene (5 bases). Looked up from germline, CDR1 is SEHNR and CDR2 is FQNEAQ (reference sequence). This CDR3 region has 14 residues. V lost 2 bases, J lost 0 bases, and 7 bases lay in between. CDR3 amino acids: CASSLRQMNTEAFF. CDR3 coding DNA: TGTGCCAGCAGCTTACGACAGATGAACACTGAAGCTTTCTTT.

The table lists this clonotype with many counts. CDR3 coding DNA: TGTGCCAGCAGTCCCCGACAGCAAGGCTACACCTTC. Residues: CASSPRQQGYTF. This chain uses TRBV12-3 or TRBV12-4 with TRBJ1-2; possibly TRBD1 for D (5 bases). This CDR3 is 12 amino acids long. Trimming took 5 bases from V and 8 from J, leaving 12 bases between them.

This clonotype showed up just a few times. The CDR3 DNA reads as TGTGCCAGCAGTGGCCTGGGTGCGGGTGAGCAGTTCTTC. Translated, it gives CASSGLGAGEQFF. This chain joins TRBV25-1 and TRBJ2-1, with TRBD2 as a possible D gene (5 bases). Germline CDR1 reads MGHDK; CDR2 reads SYGVNS. V dropped 4 bases and J dropped 9 bases, with 13 bases sitting between them. CDR3 length equals 13 residues.

This clonotype was seen a few times. The rearrangement links TRBV2 to TRBJ2-1; 11 bases map to TRBD1. J gave up 4 bases and V 7 bases, and 9 bases lay outside the gene matches. The germline V gene has CDR1 SNHLY and CDR2 FYNNEI. The CDR3 contains 16 residues. This CDR3 is CASKSGQGAGYNEQFF. CDR3 bases: TGTGCCAGCAAGTCTGGACAGGGGGCCGGGTACAATGAGCAGTTCTTC.

This clonotype has ten or more counts. The J gene is TRBJ2-3, the V gene TRBV10-3; 13 bases line up with TRBD2. J was trimmed by 4 bases and V by 7 bases; bases with no gene match: 8. Germline V CDR1 and CDR2: ENHRY, SYGVKD. The CDR3 consists of 16 residues. The CDR3 nucleotides are TGTGCCATCACCGACGGGACTAGCGGGGCCCCAGATACGCAGTATTTT. Protein: CAITDGTSGAPDTQYF.

V and J are TRBV2 and TRBJ2-7; 12 bases agree with TRBD1. Germline CDR1 and CDR2: SNHLY and FYNNEI. The V gene end was trimmed by 4 bases and the J gene end by 2 bases; junction bases not matched to a gene: 6. This CDR3 contains 16 residues. For the CDR3, the DNA is TGTGCCAGCAGTGGCGGGACAGGGGGCGATCCCTACGAGCAGTACTTC. Translated, it gives CASSGGTGGDPYEQYF.

This clonotype came up many times. The gene calls are TRBV5-1 and TRBJ2-7; TRBD1 matches 7 bases. There are 15 residues in the CDR3. Germline loops: CDR1 SGHRS, CDR2 YFSETQ. After removal of 0 bases from V and 5 bases from J, the junction contained 8 bases not matched to a gene. CDR3 DNA sequence: TGCGCCAGCAGCTTGGAGGGGGCAGCTTCGAACGAGCAGTACTTC. Translation: CASSLEGAASNEQYF.

J is TRBJ2-1 and V is TRBV20-1; the D gene is possibly TRBD2 (8 bases). The CDR3 length is 14 residues. Germline loops: CDR1 DFQATT, CDR2 SNEGSKA (reference sequence). V was trimmed by 1 base and J by 4 bases, leaving 11 bases between them. Written as DNA, the CDR3 is TGCAGTGCTAGAGTAGCGGGACAGTACAATGAGCAGTTCTTC. Protein product: CSARVAGQYNEQFF.

This chain links TRBV12-3 or TRBV12-4 with TRBJ2-7, with no clear D. Trimming pared 0 bases from V and 1 base from J, leaving 10 bases between. This CDR3 is built from 15 residues. This chain's CDR3 is CASSLALDGSYEQYF. The CDR3 nucleotides read TGTGCCAGCAGTTTAGCGCTAGACGGTTCCTACGAGCAGTACTTC.

This clonotype has just a few counts. V and J are TRBV15 and TRBJ1-5, with a possible D match to TRBD1 (5 bases). V lost 3 bases to trimming and J lost 0 bases, with 12 bases between them. This CDR3 is 16 amino acids long. Germline lookup yields CDR1 LNHNV and CDR2 YYDKDF (reference sequence). CDR3 DNA sequence: TGTGCCACCAGCAGGGCCAGGGACCATAGCAATCAGCCCCAGCATTTT. Translated, it gives CATSRARDHSNQPQHF.

The sample holds a few counts of this clonotype. The chain employs TRBV6-2 or TRBV6-3 and TRBJ1-1, with 10 bases fitting TRBD1. CDR3 size: 16 residues. The J segment lost 5 bases and the V segment lost 4 bases, leaving 10 bases of the junction unmatched. Germline CDR1 reads MNHEY; CDR2 reads SVGEGT. CDR3 nucleotides: TGTGCCAGCAGTTTTGGGCCGGGACAGGGGCCGACTGAAGCTTTCTTT. Translated, it gives CASSFGPGQGPTEAFF.

This clonotype has at least ten counts. This sequence joins TRBV2 and TRBJ2-2; TRBD2 matches at 10 bases. Looked up from germline, CDR1 is SNHLY and CDR2 is FYNNEI. This CDR3 region has 16 residues. Trimming took 6 bases from V and 0 from J; bases not matched to a gene: 4. The DNA of the CDR3 is TGTGCCAGCAGAGCGAGCGGGGGGGCGAACACCGGGGAGCTGTTTTTT. This codes for CASRASGGANTGELFF.

V usage is TRBV6-2 or TRBV6-3 and J usage is TRBJ1-1; TRBD1 aligns across 8 bases. The CDR3 has 15 amino acids. The germline CDR1 and CDR2 sequences are MNHEY and SVGEGT. Trimming took 0 bases from V and 4 from J; bases not matched to a gene: 4. CDR3 bases: TGTGCCAGCAGTTACTCGAGTGGACAGGGCACTGAAGCTTTCTTT. Protein: CASSYSSGQGTEAFF.

The rearrangement links TRBV30 to TRBJ1-1, with a weak D call TRBD1 (5 bases). There are 15 residues in the CDR3. V was shortened by 5 bases and J by 0 bases, with 16 bases between the two germline ends. Germline V gives CDR1 GTSNPN, CDR2 SVGIG (reference sequence). The CDR3 DNA is TGTGCCTGGGGGGCCCAGTTCAACATGAACACTGAAGCTTTCTTT. This encodes CAWGAQFNMNTEAFF.

This clonotype turned up a few times. The CDR3 reads CASRLFRDDYGYTF. The CDR3 coding sequence is TGTGCCAGCAGATTATTCAGGGATGACTATGGCTACACCTTC. The J gene is TRBJ1-2, the V gene TRBV6-5; a possible D gene is TRBD1 (5 bases). This CDR3 has 14 residues. Looked up from germline, CDR1 is MNHEY and CDR2 is SVGAGI. V lost 6 bases and J lost 3, with 14 bases in between.

J is TRBJ1-2 and V is TRBV7-2; D is undetermined. The CDR3 spans 14 residues. Trimming left V 5 bases short and J 5 bases short, with 15 bases between. Germline CDR1 is SGHTA and CDR2 is FQGNSA. CDR3 DNA: TGTGCCAGCAGCCCTAGACAAGCGGTATATGGCTACACCTTC. It yields the protein CASSPRQAVYGYTF.

This clonotype was counted a few times. V usage is TRBV20-1 and J usage is TRBJ2-7; TRBD1 agrees at 9 bases. Trimming at V came to 5 bases and at J to 4 bases, leaving 12 bases not matched to a gene. The CDR3 consists of 15 residues. The germline V gene encodes CDR1 DFQATT and CDR2 SNEGSKA (reference sequence). As DNA, the CDR3 is TGCAGTGCTCCAGACCCGGGACAGGGCTTTTACGAGCAGTACTTC. Encoded protein: CSAPDPGQGFYEQYF.

J is TRBJ2-2 and V is TRBV5-1, with D perhaps matching TRBD1 (6 bases). CDR1 SGHRS and CDR2 YFSETQ come from the germline V gene. V was clipped by 1 base and J by 5 bases, with 9 bases between them. The CDR3 sequence is 14 residues long. The CDR3 sequence is CASSLSTGTGELFF. The CDR3 bases are TGCGCCAGCAGCTTGTCTACAGGGACCGGGGAGCTGTTTTTT.

This clonotype was seen at least ten times. The chain couples TRBV11-1 to TRBJ2-7; the D is unclear. The CDR3 is 14 amino acids. CDR1 and CDR2 from the germline V gene are SGHAT and FQDESV (reference sequence). The V end lost 5 bases, the J end lost 2 bases, and 13 bases lay between the germline ends. The DNA for the CDR3 is TGTGCCAGCAGCCGACGCAGGCCCCCCTACGAGCAGTACTTC. Its translation: CASSRRRPPYEQYF.

This clonotype was seen many times. The chain carries TRBV29-1 and TRBJ2-1, with 7 bases identical to TRBD2. Germline V gene sequence: CDR1 SQVTM, CDR2 ANQGSEA. This CDR3 is built from 15 residues. J gave up 6 bases and V 6 bases, and 14 bases lay outside the gene matches. Written as DNA, the CDR3 is TGCAGCGTCGACCGACTAGCAAGCTTTTCCAATGAGCAGTTCTTC. Amino acids: CSVDRLASFSNEQFF.

Ten or more counts support this clonotype. The V gene is TRBV5-1, the J gene TRBJ1-3; D gene unclear. V was pared by 3 bases and J by 7 bases, with 14 bases between. Germline V gives CDR1 SGHRS, CDR2 YFSETQ. This CDR3 region has 14 residues. The CDR3, as DNA: TGCGCCAGCAGCTCCGGGTTCAGCCCGAACACCATATATTTT. It yields the protein CASSSGFSPNTIYF. The full variable domain, rest sourced from reference TRBV5-1 and TRBJ1-3, is KAGVTQTPRYLIKTRGQQVTLSCSPISGHRSVSWYQQTPGQGLQFLFEYFSETQRNKGNFPGRFSGRQFSNSRSEMNVSTLELGDSALYLCASSSGFSPNTIYFGEGSWLTVV.

This clonotype came up a few times. The chain is built from TRBV27 and TRBJ2-3; 7 positions agree with TRBD2. Germline V gives CDR1 MNHEY, CDR2 SMNVEV (reference sequence). V trimming: 0 bases; J trimming: 0 bases; junction bases outside the gene matches: 3. This CDR3 comprises 16 residues. The CDR3 region is CASSLSAGGSTDTQYF. CDR3 sequence (DNA): TGTGCCAGCAGTTTATCGGCCGGGGGGAGCACAGATACGCAGTATTTT.

This clonotype was counted between two and nine times. This rearrangement joins TRBV18 to TRBJ1-5; D gene ambiguous. Trimming stripped 2 bases from V and 3 bases from J, with 8 bases between. Per the germline V gene, CDR1 is KGHSH and CDR2 is LQKENI. The CDR3 loop spans 14 amino acids. The CDR3 DNA is TGTGCCAGCTCACCAGGGATAGACAATCAGCCCCAGCATTTT. This translates into CASSPGIDNQPQHF.

The J gene is TRBJ2-2, the V gene TRBV20-1; no clear D gene. The CDR3 extends over 15 amino acids. In germline, CDR1 is DFQATT, CDR2 SNEGSKA (reference sequence). Trimming removed 7 bases from V and 1 base from J, with 16 bases in between. CDR3 DNA sequence: TGCAGTGTCCGGGCCCGGGCTTTGAACACCGGGGAGCTGTTTTTT. Its translation is CSVRARALNTGELFF.

This clonotype was observed many times. The V and J genes are TRBV7-2 and TRBJ1-5; 8 bases are a match to TRBD1. The V segment lost 5 bases and the J segment 0 bases; nucleotides outside the gene matches: 3. Germline V gene sequence: CDR1 SGHTA, CDR2 FQGNSA. There are 15 residues in the CDR3. For the CDR3, the DNA is TGTGCCAGCAGCCGGACAGGGAATAGCAATCAGCCCCAGCATTTT. Protein product: CASSRTGNSNQPQHF.

This clonotype was found a few times. The chain combines TRBV27 with TRBJ2-7; no firm D call. The ends were cut back, 6 bases at V and 3 bases at J, with 15 bases in the middle. CDR1 and CDR2 (germline): MNHEY, SMNVEV (reference sequence). This CDR3 contains 14 residues. This CDR3 reads CASRGRRRNYEQYF. The CDR3 DNA reads TGTGCCAGCAGGGGTCGGCGGAGAAACTACGAGCAGTACTTC.

As DNA, the CDR3 is TGCAGCGTGGAGCCCCGAGCCGGGGAGCTGTTTTTT. This sequence encodes CSVEPRAGELFF. This sequence joins TRBV29-1 and TRBJ2-2; no clear D. The CDR3 runs 12 residues. Germline CDR1 SQVTM, CDR2 ANQGSEA. Trimming removed 6 bases from V and 6 bases from J, with 11 bases in between.

This chain connects TRBV6-2 or TRBV6-3 to TRBJ2-4; D perhaps matches TRBD1 (5 bases). Trimming removed 2 bases from V and 2 bases from J, with 16 bases in between. Germline lookup yields CDR1 MNHEY and CDR2 SVGEGT. The CDR3 is 17 residues long. The CDR3 DNA reads TGTGCCAGCAGTTACCGTCGGAAGGCAGGGACCAAAAACATTCAGTACTTC. Translation gives CASSYRRKAGTKNIQYF.